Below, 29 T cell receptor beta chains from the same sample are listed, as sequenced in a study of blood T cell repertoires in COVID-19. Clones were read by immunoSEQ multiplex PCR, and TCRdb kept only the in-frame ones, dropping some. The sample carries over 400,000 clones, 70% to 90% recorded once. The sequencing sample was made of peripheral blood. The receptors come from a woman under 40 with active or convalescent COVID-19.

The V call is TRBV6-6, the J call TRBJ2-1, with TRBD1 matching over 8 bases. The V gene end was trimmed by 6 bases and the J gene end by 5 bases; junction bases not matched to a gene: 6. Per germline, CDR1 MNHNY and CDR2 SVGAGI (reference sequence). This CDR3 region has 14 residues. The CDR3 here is CASRGQGTHNEQFF. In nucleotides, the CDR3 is TGTGCCAGCAGAGGACAGGGTACCCACAATGAGCAGTTCTTC.

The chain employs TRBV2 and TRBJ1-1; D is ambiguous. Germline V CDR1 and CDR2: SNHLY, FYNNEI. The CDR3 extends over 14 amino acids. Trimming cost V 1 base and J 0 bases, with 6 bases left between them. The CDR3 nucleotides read TGTGCCAGCAGTGAAGGACATTTGAACACTGAAGCTTTCTTT. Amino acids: CASSEGHLNTEAFF.

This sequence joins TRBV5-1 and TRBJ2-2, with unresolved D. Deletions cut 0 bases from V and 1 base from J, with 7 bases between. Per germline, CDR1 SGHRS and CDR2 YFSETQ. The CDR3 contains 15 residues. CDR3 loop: CASSLERGNTGELFF. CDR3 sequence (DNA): TGCGCCAGCAGCTTGGAGCGAGGGAACACCGGGGAGCTGTTTTTT. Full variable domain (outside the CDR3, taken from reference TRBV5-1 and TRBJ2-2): KAGVTQTPRYLIKTRGQQVTLSCSPISGHRSVSWYQQTPGQGLQFLFEYFSETQRNKGNFPGRFSGRQFSNSRSEMNVSTLELGDSALYLCASSLERGNTGELFFGEGSRLTVL.

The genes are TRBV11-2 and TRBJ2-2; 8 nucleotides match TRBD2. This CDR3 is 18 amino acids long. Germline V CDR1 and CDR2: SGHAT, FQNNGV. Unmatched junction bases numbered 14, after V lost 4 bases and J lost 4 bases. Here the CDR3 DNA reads TGTGCCAGCAGCTCCCCTAGGGGACTAGTGACGGGCACCGGGGAGCTGTTTTTT. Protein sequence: CASSSPRGLVTGTGELFF.

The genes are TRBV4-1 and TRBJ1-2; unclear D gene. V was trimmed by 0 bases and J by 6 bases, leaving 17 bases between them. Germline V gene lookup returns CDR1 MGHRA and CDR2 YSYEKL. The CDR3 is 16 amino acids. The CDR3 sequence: CASSQDPRNAGDGYTF. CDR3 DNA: TGCGCCAGCAGCCAAGATCCCAGGAATGCAGGCGATGGCTACACCTTC.

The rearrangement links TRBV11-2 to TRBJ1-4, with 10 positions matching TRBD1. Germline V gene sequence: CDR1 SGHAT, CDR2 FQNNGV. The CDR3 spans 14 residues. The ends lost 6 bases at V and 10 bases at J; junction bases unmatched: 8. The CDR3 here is CASRLPGQGRKLFF. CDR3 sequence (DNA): TGTGCCAGCAGGTTACCGGGACAGGGGAGAAAACTGTTTTTT.

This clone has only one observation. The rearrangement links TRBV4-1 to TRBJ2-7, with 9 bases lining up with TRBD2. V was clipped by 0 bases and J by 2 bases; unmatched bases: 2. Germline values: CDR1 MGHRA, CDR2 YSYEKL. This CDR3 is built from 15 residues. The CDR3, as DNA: TGCGCCAGCAGCCAAGATCGCGGGGGGGCCTACGAGCAGTACTTC. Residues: CASSQDRGGAYEQYF.

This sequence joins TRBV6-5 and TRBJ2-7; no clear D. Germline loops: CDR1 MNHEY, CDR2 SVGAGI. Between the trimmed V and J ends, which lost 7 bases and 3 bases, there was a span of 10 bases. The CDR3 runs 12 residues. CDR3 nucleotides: TGTGCCAGCATCGGGTTAAGCTACGAGCAGTACTTC. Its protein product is CASIGLSYEQYF.

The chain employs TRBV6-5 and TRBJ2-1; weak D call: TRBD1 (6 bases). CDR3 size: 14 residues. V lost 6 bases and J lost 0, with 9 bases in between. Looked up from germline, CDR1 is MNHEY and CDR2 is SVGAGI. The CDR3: CASRPGVSYNEQFF. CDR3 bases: TGTGCCAGCAGGCCAGGGGTCTCCTACAATGAGCAGTTCTTC.

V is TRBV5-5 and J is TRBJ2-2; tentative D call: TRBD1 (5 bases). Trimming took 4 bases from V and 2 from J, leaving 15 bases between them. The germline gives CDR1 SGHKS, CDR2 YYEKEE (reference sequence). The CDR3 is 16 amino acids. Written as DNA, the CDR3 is TGTGCCAGCAGCCCCAGGGCAGGAATAAACACCGGGGAGCTGTTTTTT. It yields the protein CASSPRAGINTGELFF. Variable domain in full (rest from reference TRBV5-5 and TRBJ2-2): DAGVTQSPTHLIKTRGQQVTLRCSPISGHKSVSWYQQVLGQGPQFIFQYYEKEERGRGNFPDRFSARQFPNYSSELNVNALLLGDSALYLCASSPRAGINTGELFFGEGSRLTVL.

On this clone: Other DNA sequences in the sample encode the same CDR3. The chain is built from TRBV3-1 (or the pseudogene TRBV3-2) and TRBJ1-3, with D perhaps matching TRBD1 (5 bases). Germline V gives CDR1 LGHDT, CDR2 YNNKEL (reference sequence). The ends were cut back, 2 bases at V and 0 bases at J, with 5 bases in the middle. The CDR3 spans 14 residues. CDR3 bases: TGTGCCAGCAGCCAAAGGGGCTCTGGAAACACCATATATTTT. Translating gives CASSQRGSGNTIYF.

CDR3 coding DNA: TGCGCCAGCAGCTTCCCCGGGACAGAGAGCTCCTACGAGCAGTACTTC. It specifies CASSFPGTESSYEQYF. This chain uses TRBV5-1 with TRBJ2-7, with 7 bases matching TRBD1. CDR3 length: 16 residues. J gave up 0 bases and V 2 bases, and 8 bases lay outside the gene matches. Germline lookup yields CDR1 SGHRS and CDR2 YFSETQ. The complete variable domain, with remaining parts taken from reference TRBV5-1 and TRBJ2-7, reads KAGVTQTPRYLIKTRGQQVTLSCSPISGHRSVSWYQQTPGQGLQFLFEYFSETQRNKGNFPGRFSGRQFSNSRSEMNVSTLELGDSALYLCASSFPGTESSYEQYFGPGTRLTVT.

In DNA form, the CDR3 reads TGTGCCAGCAGTGAGGGGTGGTCGGGGGGGAACTATGGCTACACCTTC. Translating it yields CASSEGWSGGNYGYTF. This rearrangement joins TRBV6-4 to TRBJ1-2; TRBD1 is a possible D gene (5 bases). With 3 bases removed from V and 2 bases from J, the gap between germline ends came to 16 bases. There are 16 residues in the CDR3. Germline lookup yields CDR1 MRHNA and CDR2 SNTAGT.

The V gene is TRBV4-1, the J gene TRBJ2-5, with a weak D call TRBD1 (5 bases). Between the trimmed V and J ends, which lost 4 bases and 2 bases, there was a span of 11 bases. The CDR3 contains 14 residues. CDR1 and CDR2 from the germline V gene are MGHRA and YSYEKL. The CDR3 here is CASSLGLGQETQYF. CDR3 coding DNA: TGCGCCAGCAGCCTGGGGCTGGGTCAAGAGACCCAGTACTTC.

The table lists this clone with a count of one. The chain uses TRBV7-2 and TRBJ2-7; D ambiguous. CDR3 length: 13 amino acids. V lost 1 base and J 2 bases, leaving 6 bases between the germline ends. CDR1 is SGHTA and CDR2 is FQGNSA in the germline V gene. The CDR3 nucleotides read TGTGCCAGCAGCTTAGTGGGCCCCTACGAGCAGTACTTC. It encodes CASSLVGPYEQYF.

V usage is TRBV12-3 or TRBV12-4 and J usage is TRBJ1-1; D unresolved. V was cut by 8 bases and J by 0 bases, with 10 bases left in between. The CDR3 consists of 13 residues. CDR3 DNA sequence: TGTGCCAGCTGTCAGGCGTTGAACACTGAAGCTTTCTTT. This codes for CASCQALNTEAFF.

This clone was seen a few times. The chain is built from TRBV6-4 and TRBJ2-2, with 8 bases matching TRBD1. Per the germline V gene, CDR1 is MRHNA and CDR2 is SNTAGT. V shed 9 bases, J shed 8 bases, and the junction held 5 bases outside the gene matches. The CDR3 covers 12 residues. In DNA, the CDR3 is TGTGCCAGTGGGGACAGGTCTGGGGAGCTGTTTTTT. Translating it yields CASGDRSGELFF.

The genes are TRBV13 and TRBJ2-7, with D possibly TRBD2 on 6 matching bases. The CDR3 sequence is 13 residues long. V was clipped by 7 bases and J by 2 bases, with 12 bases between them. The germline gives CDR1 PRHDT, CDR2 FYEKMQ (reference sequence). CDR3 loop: CASTNGGPYEQYF. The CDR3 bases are TGTGCCAGCACCAATGGAGGGCCCTACGAGCAGTACTTC.

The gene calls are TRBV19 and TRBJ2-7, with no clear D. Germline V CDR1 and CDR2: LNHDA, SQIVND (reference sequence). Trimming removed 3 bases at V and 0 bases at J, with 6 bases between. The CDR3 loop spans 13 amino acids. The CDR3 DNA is TGTGCCAGTAGTATCAGGTTCTCCTACGAGCAGTACTTC. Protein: CASSIRFSYEQYF.

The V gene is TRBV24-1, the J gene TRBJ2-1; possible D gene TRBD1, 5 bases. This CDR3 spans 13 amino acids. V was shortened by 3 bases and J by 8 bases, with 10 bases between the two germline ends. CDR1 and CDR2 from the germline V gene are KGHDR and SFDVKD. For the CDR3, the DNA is TGTGCCACCAGTGATGGGGCGCGGTATGAGCAGTTCTTC. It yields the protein CATSDGARYEQFF.

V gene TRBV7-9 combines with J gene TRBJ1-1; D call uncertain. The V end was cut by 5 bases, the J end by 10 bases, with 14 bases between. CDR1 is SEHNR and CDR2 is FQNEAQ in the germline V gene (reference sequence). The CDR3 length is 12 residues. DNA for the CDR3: TGTGCCAGCAGCCGATTGCCTCCAGGAGCTTTCTTT. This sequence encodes CASSRLPPGAFF.

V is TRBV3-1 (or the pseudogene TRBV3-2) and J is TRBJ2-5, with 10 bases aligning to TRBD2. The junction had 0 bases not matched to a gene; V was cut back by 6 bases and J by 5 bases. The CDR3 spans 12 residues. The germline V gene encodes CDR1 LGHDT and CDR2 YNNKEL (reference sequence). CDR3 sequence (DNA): TGTGCCAGCAGACTAGCGGGGGAGACCCAGTACTTC. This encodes CASRLAGETQYF.

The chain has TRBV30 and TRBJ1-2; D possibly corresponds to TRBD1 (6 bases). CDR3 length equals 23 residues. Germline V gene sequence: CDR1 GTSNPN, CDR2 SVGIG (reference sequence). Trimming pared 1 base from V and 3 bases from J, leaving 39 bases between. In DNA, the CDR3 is TGTGCCTGGAGTGGAGGAAGGGGGAGCCGAGGGGCGCGCCAGATCCAAGGGGACTATGGCTACACCTTC. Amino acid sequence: CAWSGGRGSRGARQIQGDYGYTF.

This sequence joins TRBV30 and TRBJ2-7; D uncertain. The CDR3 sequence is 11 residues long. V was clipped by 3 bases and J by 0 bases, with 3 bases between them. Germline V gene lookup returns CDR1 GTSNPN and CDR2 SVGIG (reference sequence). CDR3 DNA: TGTGCCTGGAGCTCCTCCTACGAGCAGTACTTC. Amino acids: CAWSSSYEQYF.

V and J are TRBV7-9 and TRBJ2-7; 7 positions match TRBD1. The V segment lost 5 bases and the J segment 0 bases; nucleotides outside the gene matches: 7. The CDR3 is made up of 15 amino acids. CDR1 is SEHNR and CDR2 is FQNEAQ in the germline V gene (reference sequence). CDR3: CASSTHRGPSYEQYF. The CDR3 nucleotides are TGTGCCAGCAGCACTCACAGGGGTCCCTCCTACGAGCAGTACTTC.

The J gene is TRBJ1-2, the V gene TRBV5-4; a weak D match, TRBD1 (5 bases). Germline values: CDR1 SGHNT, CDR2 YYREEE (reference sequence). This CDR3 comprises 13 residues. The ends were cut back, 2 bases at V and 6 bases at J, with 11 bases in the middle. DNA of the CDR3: TGTGCCAGCAGCTTTTGGGGCACTCATGGCTACACCTTC. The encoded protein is CASSFWGTHGYTF.

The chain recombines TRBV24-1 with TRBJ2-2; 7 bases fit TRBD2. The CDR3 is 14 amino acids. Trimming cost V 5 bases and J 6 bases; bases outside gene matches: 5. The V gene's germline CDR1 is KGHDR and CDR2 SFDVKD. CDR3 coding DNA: TGTGCCACCAGTGTTACGGGGGGACCCGGGGAGCTGTTTTTT. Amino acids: CATSVTGGPGELFF.

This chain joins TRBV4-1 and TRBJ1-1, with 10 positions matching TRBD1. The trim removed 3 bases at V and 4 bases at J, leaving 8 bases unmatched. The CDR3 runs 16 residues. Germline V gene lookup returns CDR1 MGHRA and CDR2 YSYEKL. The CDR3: CASSQGPGQGSTEAFF. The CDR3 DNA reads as TGCGCCAGCAGCCAGGGTCCGGGACAGGGGAGCACTGAAGCTTTCTTT.

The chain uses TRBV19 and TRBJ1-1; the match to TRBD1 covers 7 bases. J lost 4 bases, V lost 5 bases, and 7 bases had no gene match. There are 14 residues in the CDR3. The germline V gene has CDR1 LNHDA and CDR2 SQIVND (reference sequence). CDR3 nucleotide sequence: TGTGCCAGTAGTGTCCAACAGGGGAGCACTGAAGCTTTCTTT. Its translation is CASSVQQGSTEAFF.